One and the same sample provided the 21 T cell receptor beta chains below, sequenced in a study of cytomegalovirus exposure and HLA in healthy donors. The PCR made use of 60 Vbeta and 13 Jbeta primers. Using immunoSEQ multiplex PCR, the repertoire was profiled, and TCRdb retains in-frame clones only, with some absent. The table includes about 120,000 clones, roughly 76% detected once. The sample was PBMCs. The receptors shown here come from a woman between 35 and 50 years old in good health and CMV-seropositive.

This clone has just a few counts. This chain links TRBV15 with TRBJ1-3; D remains unclear. Germline V gene lookup returns CDR1 LNHNV and CDR2 YYDKDF (reference sequence). This CDR3 comprises 15 residues. The V end lost 0 bases, the J end lost 4 bases, and 10 bases lay between the germline ends. The CDR3 loop is CATSRDDTLGNTIYF. The CDR3 DNA is TGTGCCACCAGCAGAGATGATACATTGGGAAACACCATATATTTT.

The chain joins TRBV2 to TRBJ1-3; TRBD1 matches 9 bases. After removal of 11 bases from V and 0 bases from J, the junction contained 5 bases not matched to a gene. The germline CDR1 and CDR2 sequences are SNHLY and FYNNEI. The CDR3 consists of 14 residues. The CDR3 loop is CAGGTGNSGNTIYF. CDR3 bases: TGTGCCGGGGGGACAGGGAACTCTGGAAACACCATATATTTT.

This chain joins TRBV19 and TRBJ1-5; unclear D gene. CDR3 length: 13 amino acids. The V end lost 5 bases, the J end lost 6 bases, and 11 bases lay between the germline ends. Germline V gene sequence: CDR1 LNHDA, CDR2 SQIVND (reference sequence). For the CDR3, the DNA is TGTGCCAGTAGTGCGGGAGGTGGTCAGCCCCAGCATTTT. Translation gives CASSAGGGQPQHF.

In this sample, this clone turned up a few times. This chain uses TRBV2 with TRBJ2-5; TRBD1 might be the D (5 bases). From germline, CDR1 is SNHLY and CDR2 FYNNEI. The CDR3 runs 14 residues. V gave up 4 bases and J gave up 5 bases, with 14 bases separating them. The DNA for the CDR3 is TGTGCCAGCAGTGGGATGGCAGGGAAGGAGACCCAGTACTTC. Encoded protein: CASSGMAGKETQYF. The full variable domain, in which reference TRBV2 and TRBJ2-5 provide the parts outside the CDR3, is EPEVTQTPSHQVTQMGQEVILRCVPISNHLYFYWYRQILGQKVEFLVSFYNNEISEKSEIFDDQFSVERPDGSNFTLKIRSTKLEDSAMYFCASSGMAGKETQYFGPGTRLLVL.

This clone was picked up one time. The rearrangement links TRBV5-1 to TRBJ1-5; D is perhaps TRBD1 (6 bases). Trimming took 3 bases from V and 4 from J, leaving 11 bases between them. Germline V gene lookup returns CDR1 SGHRS and CDR2 YFSETQ. CDR3 length: 14 residues. The CDR3 sequence: CASSSDSRNQPQHF. The DNA of the CDR3 is TGCGCCAGCAGCTCGGACAGTAGAAATCAGCCCCAGCATTTT.

The chain employs TRBV5-1 and TRBJ1-2, with D possibly matching TRBD1 (5 bases). V lost 3 bases and J lost 2, with 20 bases in between. Germline V CDR1 and CDR2: SGHRS, YFSETQ. The CDR3 is 17 amino acids. Here the CDR3 reads CASSSGGRATTNYGYTF. The CDR3, as DNA: TGCGCCAGCAGCTCCGGCGGCAGGGCCACTACCAACTATGGCTACACCTTC.

This clone showed up just a few times. V usage is TRBV5-6 and J usage is TRBJ2-3; TRBD1 matches at 7 bases. The germline gives CDR1 SGHDT, CDR2 YYEEEE. Trimming at V came to 4 bases and at J to 1 base, leaving 3 bases not matched to a gene. This CDR3 region has 14 residues. The CDR3 DNA is TGTGCCAGCAGCCGGGACAGTGGCACAGATACGCAGTATTTT. It encodes CASSRDSGTDTQYF.

This chain connects TRBV27 to TRBJ1-1, with D maybe TRBD1 (5 bases). Germline V CDR1 and CDR2: MNHEY, SMNVEV (reference sequence). Trimming cost V 7 bases and J 2 bases, with 14 bases left between them. The CDR3 is 14 amino acids. The CDR3 DNA follows: TGTGCCAGCAAGCCAGGGAATCAAAACACTGAAGCTTTCTTT. It codes for CASKPGNQNTEAFF.

The genes are TRBV5-6 and TRBJ2-7; 9 positions agree with TRBD1. Trimming took 4 bases from V and 3 from J; bases not matched to a gene: 8. This CDR3 contains 15 residues. Germline CDR1 is SGHDT and CDR2 is YYEEEE. The CDR3 coding sequence is TGTGCCAGCAGCCTAAGCATGACAGGGGGCTACGAGCAGTACTTC. Its translation is CASSLSMTGGYEQYF.

This clone has a single count. The chain links TRBV5-1 to TRBJ1-2; D gene unclear. CDR3 length: 14 amino acids. Germline CDR1 SGHRS, CDR2 YFSETQ. V was cut by 1 base and J by 2 bases, with 9 bases left in between. CDR3 sequence (DNA): TGCGCCAGCAGCTTGTTAGAGGGCAACTATGGCTACACCTTC. Its translation is CASSLLEGNYGYTF.

This rearrangement joins TRBV7-9 to TRBJ2-1; 12 nucleotides match TRBD2. Germline V CDR1 and CDR2: SEHNR, FQNEAQ (reference sequence). The CDR3 spans 13 residues. V lost 6 bases and J lost 12; bases outside the gene matches: 6. The CDR3 sequence is CASSFGLAGMQFF. CDR3 coding DNA: TGTGCCAGCAGTTTTGGACTAGCGGGGATGCAGTTCTTC.

The V and J genes are TRBV7-9 and TRBJ2-2; unclear D gene. Trimming pared 1 base from V and 5 bases from J, leaving 8 bases between. The CDR3 covers 14 residues. The germline CDR1 and CDR2 sequences are SEHNR and FQNEAQ (reference sequence). In DNA, the CDR3 is TGTGCCAGCAGCTTAGTATGGAGAACCGGGGAGCTGTTTTTT. It encodes CASSLVWRTGELFF.

The chain carries TRBV2 and TRBJ1-4; 7 nucleotides align to TRBD1. Germline-derived CDR1 and CDR2 are SNHLY and FYNNEI. The V segment lost 4 bases and the J segment 4 bases; nucleotides outside the gene matches: 6. This CDR3 has 15 amino acids. CDR3 protein: CASSVYGTDNEKLFF. CDR3 bases: TGTGCCAGCAGTGTTTATGGGACAGATAATGAAAAACTGTTTTTT.

This chain connects TRBV28 to TRBJ2-7, with TRBD1 matching over 7 bases. After removal of 3 bases from V and 3 bases from J, the junction contained 11 bases not matched to a gene. The CDR3 has 16 residues. Germline values: CDR1 MDHEN, CDR2 SYDVKM. DNA for the CDR3: TGTGCCAGCAGTTTTGATCTACAGGGGCTATTCTACGAGCAGTACTTC. Translation: CASSFDLQGLFYEQYF.

The chain couples TRBV6-5 to TRBJ1-6; D is unresolved. The ends were cut back, 7 bases at V and 8 bases at J, with 12 bases in the middle. In germline, CDR1 is MNHEY, CDR2 SVGAGI. The CDR3 is 13 amino acids. The CDR3 sequence is CASMSLFDSPLHF. As DNA, the CDR3 is TGTGCCAGCATGTCCCTCTTTGATTCACCCCTCCACTTT.

In this sample, this clone turned up a few times. The chain is built from TRBV2 and TRBJ2-7; D perhaps matches TRBD2 (7 bases). V was cut by 6 bases and J by 3 bases, with 9 bases left in between. The germline CDR1 and CDR2 sequences are SNHLY and FYNNEI. The CDR3 covers 12 residues. For the CDR3, the DNA is TGTGCCAGCAGAGGGGGGGGCTACGAGCAGTACTTC. Protein sequence: CASRGGGYEQYF.

The chain has TRBV5-1 and TRBJ1-1; 9 bases map to TRBD1. This CDR3 contains 18 residues. The V gene's germline CDR1 is SGHRS and CDR2 YFSETQ. V was clipped by 0 bases and J by 1 base; unmatched bases: 10. The CDR3 nucleotides are TGCGCCAGCAGCTTGGCCGCTACAGGGGGCCGGTGGAACACTGAAGCTTTCTTT. This translates into CASSLAATGGRWNTEAFF.

This sequence joins TRBV11-2 and TRBJ2-5; 13 nucleotides line up with TRBD2. V lost 5 bases, J lost 1 base, and 4 bases stayed unmatched. The germline V gene has CDR1 SGHAT and CDR2 FQNNGV. The CDR3 spans 16 residues. The CDR3 sequence: CASSGLAGASQETQYF. The CDR3 DNA follows: TGTGCCAGCAGCGGACTAGCGGGGGCCTCCCAAGAGACCCAGTACTTC.

The rearrangement uses TRBV19 and TRBJ2-7; TRBD1 matches at 8 bases. In germline, CDR1 is LNHDA, CDR2 SQIVND (reference sequence). Germline trimming cut 5 bases from V and 4 bases from J; bases unmatched to any gene: 7. This CDR3 contains 14 residues. CDR3 in amino acids: CASSPRTGPYEQYF. The DNA for the CDR3 is TGTGCCAGTAGTCCAAGGACAGGGCCGTACGAGCAGTACTTC.

The chain employs TRBV5-1 and TRBJ2-1; TRBD2 matches 11 bases. The CDR3 totals 16 residues. Trimming cost V 1 base and J 0 bases; bases outside gene matches: 0. In germline, CDR1 is SGHRS, CDR2 YFSETQ. The CDR3 spells CASSLTSGGSYNEQFF. Here the CDR3 DNA reads TGCGCCAGCAGCTTGACTAGCGGGGGCTCCTACAATGAGCAGTTCTTC. The entire variable domain, with the rest obtained from reference TRBV5-1 and TRBJ2-1, is as follows: KAGVTQTPRYLIKTRGQQVTLSCSPISGHRSVSWYQQTPGQGLQFLFEYFSETQRNKGNFPGRFSGRQFSNSRSEMNVSTLELGDSALYLCASSLTSGGSYNEQFFGPGTRLTVL.

This clone was seen a few times. The chain employs TRBV11-2 and TRBJ2-7, with D hard to call. This CDR3 spans 11 amino acids. The V gene lost 2 bases and the J gene lost 4 bases, with 3 bases spanning the gap. From germline, CDR1 is SGHAT and CDR2 FQNNGV. DNA for the CDR3: TGTGCCAGCAGCTTACTGTACGAGCAGTACTTC. This translates into CASSLLYEQYF.